These 9 T cell receptor beta chains share one sample of origin, sequenced in a study of control samples from healthy donors and cancer patients. Data came from immunoSEQ multiplex PCR; TCRdb stores just in-frame clones and leaves some out. The data hold about 38,000 clones, with 65% to 85% observed a single time. Material for sequencing was PBMCs. The receptors come from a woman aged 60-75 years with lung cancer.

This clone was recorded a few times. The genes are TRBV2 and TRBJ2-7; a possible D gene is TRBD2 (6 bases). Germline V gene sequence: CDR1 SNHLY, CDR2 FYNNEI. The CDR3 loop spans 13 amino acids. With 5 bases removed from V and 6 bases from J, the gap between germline ends came to 14 bases. In DNA form, the CDR3 reads TGTGCCAGCAGTCCCGCCCGGGACTCCGAGCAGTACTTC. It codes for CASSPARDSEQYF.

This rearrangement joins TRBV30 to TRBJ1-5; TRBD1 might be the D (6 bases). This CDR3 is built from 13 residues. Germline V gene sequence: CDR1 GTSNPN, CDR2 SVGIG (reference sequence). V lost 0 bases, J lost 5 bases, and 8 bases lay in between. The CDR3 spells CAWSVQGHQPQHF. The CDR3 region has the DNA TGTGCCTGGAGTGTACAGGGTCATCAGCCCCAGCATTTT.

The rearrangement joins TRBV11-2 to TRBJ2-5; TRBD2 matches at 10 bases. Germline values: CDR1 SGHAT, CDR2 FQNNGV. This CDR3 contains 15 residues. V shed 1 base and J 5 bases; nucleotides not matched to a gene: 4. The CDR3 bases are TGTGCCAGCAGCTTAGGAGCGGGAGGGGGTGAGACCCAGTACTTC. This translates into CASSLGAGGGETQYF.

This CDR3 reads CSASSRTADREQYF. CDR3 sequence (DNA): TGCAGTGCTAGTTCCCGGACAGCCGACCGCGAGCAGTACTTC. The V gene is TRBV20-1, the J gene TRBJ2-7; TRBD1 might be the D (6 bases). CDR1 and CDR2 (germline): DFQATT, SNEGSKA (reference sequence). The germline V and J ends were trimmed by 3 bases and 6 bases, with 18 bases remaining between them. The CDR3 contains 14 residues.

The CDR3 DNA follows: TGCGCCAGCAGCCTGCTCCAGGGGCAAGAGACCCAGTACTTC. This codes for CASSLLQGQETQYF. This chain links TRBV5-1 with TRBJ2-5; weak D call: TRBD1 (6 bases). Germline V gene data show CDR1 as SGHRS and CDR2 as YFSETQ. The CDR3 loop spans 14 amino acids. V was clipped by 4 bases and J by 2 bases, with 12 bases between them.

The chain joins TRBV7-2 to TRBJ2-1; 8 nucleotides match TRBD2. Germline V lookup: CDR1 SGHTA, CDR2 FQGNSA. Trimming removed 3 bases from V and 5 bases from J; junction bases left unmatched: 3. The CDR3 is made up of 14 amino acids. The CDR3 coding sequence is TGTGCCAGCAGCTTCCGCGGGAGGAACAATGAGCAGTTCTTC. Translation: CASSFRGRNNEQFF.

V usage is TRBV7-3 and J usage is TRBJ1-1; 8 bases agree with TRBD1. V lost 0 bases to trimming and J lost 4 bases; unmatched junction nucleotides: 7. Germline V lookup: CDR1 SGHTA, CDR2 FQGTGA. The CDR3 covers 16 residues. The CDR3: CASSLTKSGQGTEAFF. The CDR3 region has the DNA TGTGCCAGCAGCTTAACGAAGTCCGGACAGGGCACTGAAGCTTTCTTT. Full variable domain (outside the CDR3, taken from reference TRBV7-3 and TRBJ1-1): GAGVSQTPSNKVTEKGKYVELRCDPISGHTALYWYRQSLGQGPEFLIYFQGTGAADDSGLPNDRFFAVRPEGSVSTLKIQRTERGDSAVYLCASSLTKSGQGTEAFFGQGTRLTVV.

The chain carries TRBV5-1 and TRBJ1-4; 9 nucleotides match TRBD1. Germline CDR1 SGHRS, CDR2 YFSETQ. V lost 5 bases and J lost 5; bases outside the gene matches: 10. The CDR3 extends over 16 amino acids. CDR3 in amino acids: CASRKTGGVGNEKLFF. In DNA form, the CDR3 reads TGCGCCAGCAGGAAGACAGGGGGGGTTGGAAATGAAAAACTGTTTTTT.

The chain is built from TRBV5-1 and TRBJ1-2; TRBD1 matches at 8 bases. In germline, CDR1 is SGHRS, CDR2 YFSETQ. CDR3 length equals 14 residues. The V gene end was trimmed by 2 bases and the J gene end by 8 bases; junction bases not matched to a gene: 8. The CDR3 protein is CASSFQQGAEGYTF. The CDR3 DNA is TGCGCCAGCAGCTTTCAGCAGGGGGCGGAGGGCTACACCTTC.